Below are 3 T cell receptor beta chains sequenced from a single sample in a study of T cells in Graves' hyperthyroidism and ophthalmopathy. RNA transcripts yielded amplified TCR beta CDR3 regions. In the first-round RT-PCR of the TCR CDR3, the HTBI primer set was used. TCRdb analysed the multiplex PCR reads with MiXCR anew, one entry per CDR3 protein. The sample contains about 380,000 distinct CDR3 sequences, more than 14% of which appear only once. The sequenced material came from blood. The source of these receptors is a woman aged 25 to 39 with Graves' ophthalmopathy.

This clonotype was counted many times. This chain connects TRBV2 to TRBJ2-1, with D hard to call. Between the trimmed V and J ends, which lost 5 bases and 4 bases, there was a span of 6 bases. In germline, CDR1 is SNHLY, CDR2 FYNNEI. This CDR3 region has 12 residues. CDR3 loop: CASSRQYNEQFF. DNA for the CDR3: TGTGCCAGCAGTCGGCAGTACAATGAGCAGTTCTTC.

In this sample, this clonotype turned up many times. The chain joins TRBV20-1 to TRBJ2-7; 10 bases are a match to TRBD1. V dropped 3 bases and J dropped 2; count of bases not matched to a gene: 4. The CDR3 runs to 14 residues. Germline V gene sequence: CDR1 DFQATT, CDR2 SNEGSKA (reference sequence). The CDR3 protein is CSARSGTGAYEQYF. The DNA for the CDR3 is TGCAGTGCTAGGAGTGGGACAGGGGCCTACGAGCAGTACTTC.

Many counts were recorded for this clonotype. The CDR3 sequence is CASSPPGQVLTDTQYF. The CDR3 coding sequence is TGTGCCAGCAGCCCCCCGGGCCAAGTTCTCACAGATACGCAGTATTTT. V is TRBV7-9 and J is TRBJ2-3; no clear D gene. Germline values: CDR1 SEHNR, CDR2 FQNEAQ (reference sequence). There are 16 residues in the CDR3. V lost 5 bases to trimming and J lost 2 bases, with 17 bases between them.